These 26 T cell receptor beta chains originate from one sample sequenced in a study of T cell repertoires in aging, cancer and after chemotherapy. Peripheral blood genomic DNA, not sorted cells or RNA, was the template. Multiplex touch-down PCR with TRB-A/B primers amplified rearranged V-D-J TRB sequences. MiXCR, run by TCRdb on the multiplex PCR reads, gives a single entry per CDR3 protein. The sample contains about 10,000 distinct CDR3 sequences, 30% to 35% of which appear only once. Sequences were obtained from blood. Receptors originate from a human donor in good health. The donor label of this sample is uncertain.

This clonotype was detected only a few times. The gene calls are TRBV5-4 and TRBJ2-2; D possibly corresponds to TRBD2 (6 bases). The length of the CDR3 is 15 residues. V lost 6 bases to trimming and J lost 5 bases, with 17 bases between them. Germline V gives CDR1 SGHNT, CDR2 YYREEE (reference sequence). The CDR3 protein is CASKSVASVTGELFF. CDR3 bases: TGTGCCAGCAAATCCGTAGCTAGCGTGACCGGGGAGCTGTTTTTT.

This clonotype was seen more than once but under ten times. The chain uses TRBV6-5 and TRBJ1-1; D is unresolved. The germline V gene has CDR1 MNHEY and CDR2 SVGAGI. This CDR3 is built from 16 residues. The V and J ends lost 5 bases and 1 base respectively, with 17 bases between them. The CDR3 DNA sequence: TGTGCCAGCAGTACTGGGTTTCAGGCAACGAACACTGAAGCTTTCTTT. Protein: CASSTGFQATNTEAFF.

The CDR3 sequence is CASSYSGESYEQYF. The CDR3 DNA sequence: TGTGCCAGCAGTTACTCTGGCGAATCCTACGAGCAGTACTTC. The chain employs TRBV6-2 or TRBV6-3 and TRBJ2-7; D gene unclear. The V gene lost 0 bases and the J gene lost 1 base, with 7 bases spanning the gap. CDR1 is MNHEY and CDR2 is SVGEGT in the germline V gene. The CDR3 runs to 14 residues.

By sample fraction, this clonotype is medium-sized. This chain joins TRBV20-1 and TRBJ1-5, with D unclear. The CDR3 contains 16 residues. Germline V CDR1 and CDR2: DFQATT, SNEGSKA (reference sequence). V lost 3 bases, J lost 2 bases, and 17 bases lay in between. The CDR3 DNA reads TGCAGTGCTAGTAGCGGCAGAGCTCAAGGCAATCAGCCCCAGCATTTT. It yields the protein CSASSGRAQGNQPQHF.

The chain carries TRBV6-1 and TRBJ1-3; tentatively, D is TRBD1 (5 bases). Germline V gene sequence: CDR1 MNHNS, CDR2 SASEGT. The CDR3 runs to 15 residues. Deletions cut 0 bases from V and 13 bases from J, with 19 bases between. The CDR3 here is CASSEAEGSGNIIYF. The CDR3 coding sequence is TGTGCCAGCAGTGAAGCAGAGGGGTCCGGAAACATTATATATTTT.

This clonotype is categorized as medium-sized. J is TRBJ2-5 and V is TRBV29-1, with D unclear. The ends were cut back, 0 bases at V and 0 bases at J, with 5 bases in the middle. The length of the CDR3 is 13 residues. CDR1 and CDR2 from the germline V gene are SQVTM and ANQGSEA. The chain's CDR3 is CSVEDRHQETQYF. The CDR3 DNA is TGCAGCGTTGAAGACCGGCACCAAGAGACCCAGTACTTC.

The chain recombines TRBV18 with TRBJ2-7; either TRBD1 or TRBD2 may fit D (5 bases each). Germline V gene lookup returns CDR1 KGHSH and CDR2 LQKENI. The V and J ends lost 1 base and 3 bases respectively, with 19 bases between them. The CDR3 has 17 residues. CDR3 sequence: CASSPLGTGDPYYEQYF. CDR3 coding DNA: TGTGCCAGCTCACCACTAGGTACCGGGGACCCTTACTACGAGCAGTACTTC.

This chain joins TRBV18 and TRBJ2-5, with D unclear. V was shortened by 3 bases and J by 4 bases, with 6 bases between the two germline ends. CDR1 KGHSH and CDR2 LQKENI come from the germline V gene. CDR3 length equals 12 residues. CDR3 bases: TGTGCCAGCTCACCGGTAAGAGAGACCCAGTACTTC. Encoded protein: CASSPVRETQYF. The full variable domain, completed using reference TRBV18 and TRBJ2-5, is NAGVMQNPRHLVRRRGQEARLRCSPMKGHSHVYWYRQLPEEGLKFMVYLQKENIIDESGMPKERFSAEFPKEGPSILRIQQVVRGDSAAYFCASSPVRETQYFGPGTRLLVL.

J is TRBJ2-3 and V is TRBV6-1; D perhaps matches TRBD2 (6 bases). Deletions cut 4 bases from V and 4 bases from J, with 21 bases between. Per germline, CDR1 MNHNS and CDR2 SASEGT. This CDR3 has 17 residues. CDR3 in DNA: TGTGCCAGCAGTGCCCCCGGAGGGACCCGCGGCGCAGATACGCAGTATTTT. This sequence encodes CASSAPGGTRGADTQYF.

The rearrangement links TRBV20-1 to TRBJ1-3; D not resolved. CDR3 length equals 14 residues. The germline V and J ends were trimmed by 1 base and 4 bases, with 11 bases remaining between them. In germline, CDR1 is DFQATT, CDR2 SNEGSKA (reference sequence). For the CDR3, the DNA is TGCAGTGCTAGAGGTACCCCCGCGGGAAACACCATATATTTT. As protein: CSARGTPAGNTIYF.

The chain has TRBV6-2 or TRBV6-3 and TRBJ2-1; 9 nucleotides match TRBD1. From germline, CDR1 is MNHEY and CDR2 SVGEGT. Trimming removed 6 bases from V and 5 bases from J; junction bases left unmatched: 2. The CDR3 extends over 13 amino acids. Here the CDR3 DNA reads TGTGCCAGCAGAAGGACAGGGGACAATGAGCAGTTCTTC. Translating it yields CASRRTGDNEQFF.

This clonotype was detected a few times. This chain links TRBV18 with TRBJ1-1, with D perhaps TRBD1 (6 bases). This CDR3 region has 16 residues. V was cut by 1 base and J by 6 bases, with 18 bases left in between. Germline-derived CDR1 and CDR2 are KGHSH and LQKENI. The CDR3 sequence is CASSPLGTGWTAEAFF. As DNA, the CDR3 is TGTGCCAGCTCACCACTTGGGACGGGATGGACAGCTGAAGCTTTCTTT.

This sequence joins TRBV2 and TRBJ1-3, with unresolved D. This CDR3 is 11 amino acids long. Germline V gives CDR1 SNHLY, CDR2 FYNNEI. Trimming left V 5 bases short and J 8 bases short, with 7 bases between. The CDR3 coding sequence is TGTGCCAGCAGTCTCGGATACACCATATATTTT. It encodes CASSLGYTIYF.

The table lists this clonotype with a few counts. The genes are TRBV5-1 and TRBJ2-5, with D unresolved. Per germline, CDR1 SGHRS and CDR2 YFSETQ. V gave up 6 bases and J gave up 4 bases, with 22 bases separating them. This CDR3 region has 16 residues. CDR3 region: CASIPTPASLAETQYF. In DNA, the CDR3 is TGCGCCAGCATCCCCACGCCCGCCAGCCTGGCAGAGACCCAGTACTTC. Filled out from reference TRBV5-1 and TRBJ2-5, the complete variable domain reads KAGVTQTPRYLIKTRGQQVTLSCSPISGHRSVSWYQQTPGQGLQFLFEYFSETQRNKGNFPGRFSGRQFSNSRSEMNVSTLELGDSALYLCASIPTPASLAETQYFGPGTRLLVL.

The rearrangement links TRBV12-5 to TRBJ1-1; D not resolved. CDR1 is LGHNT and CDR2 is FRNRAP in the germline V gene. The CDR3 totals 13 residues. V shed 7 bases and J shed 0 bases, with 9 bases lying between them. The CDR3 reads CASALDLNTEAFF. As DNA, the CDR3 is TGTGCTAGTGCCCTCGACCTGAACACTGAAGCTTTCTTT.

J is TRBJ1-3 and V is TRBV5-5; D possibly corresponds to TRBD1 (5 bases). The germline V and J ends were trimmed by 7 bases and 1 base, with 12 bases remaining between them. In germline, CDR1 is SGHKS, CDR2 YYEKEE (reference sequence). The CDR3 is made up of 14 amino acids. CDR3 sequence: CASQGVTSGNTIYF. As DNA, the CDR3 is TGTGCCAGCCAAGGGGTTACGTCTGGAAACACCATATATTTT.

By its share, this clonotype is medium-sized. The CDR3 spells CASSIGLADTQYF. CDR3 in DNA: TGTGCCAGTAGTATTGGTTTAGCGGATACGCAGTATTTT. The rearrangement uses TRBV19 and TRBJ2-3, with D tentatively TRBD2 (5 bases). In germline, CDR1 is LNHDA, CDR2 SQIVND (reference sequence). The CDR3 has 13 amino acids. The V and J ends lost 3 bases and 6 bases respectively, with 10 bases between them.

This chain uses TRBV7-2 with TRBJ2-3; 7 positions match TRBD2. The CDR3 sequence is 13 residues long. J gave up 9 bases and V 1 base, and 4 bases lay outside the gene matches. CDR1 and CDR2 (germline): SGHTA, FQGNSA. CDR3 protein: CASSLGVAGTQYF. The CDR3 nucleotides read TGTGCCAGCAGCTTAGGGGTAGCGGGCACGCAGTATTTT.

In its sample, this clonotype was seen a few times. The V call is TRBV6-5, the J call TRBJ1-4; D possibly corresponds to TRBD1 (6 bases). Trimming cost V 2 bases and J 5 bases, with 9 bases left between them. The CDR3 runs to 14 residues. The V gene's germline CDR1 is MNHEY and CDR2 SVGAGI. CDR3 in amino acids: CASSYGQKNEKLFF. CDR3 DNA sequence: TGTGCCAGCAGTTACGGACAGAAAAATGAAAAACTGTTTTTT.

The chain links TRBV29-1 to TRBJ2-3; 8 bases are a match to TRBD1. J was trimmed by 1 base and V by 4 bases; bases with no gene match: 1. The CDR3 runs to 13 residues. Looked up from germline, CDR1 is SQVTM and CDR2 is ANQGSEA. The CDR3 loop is CSVATGGTDTQYF. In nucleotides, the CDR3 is TGCAGCGTTGCGACAGGGGGCACAGATACGCAGTATTTT.

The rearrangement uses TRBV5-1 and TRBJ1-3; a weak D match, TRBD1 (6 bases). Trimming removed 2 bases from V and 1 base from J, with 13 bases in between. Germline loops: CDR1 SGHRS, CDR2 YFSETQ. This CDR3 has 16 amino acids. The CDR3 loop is CASSFLGDISGNTIYF. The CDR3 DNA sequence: TGCGCCAGCAGCTTTTTAGGGGACATATCTGGAAACACCATATATTTT.

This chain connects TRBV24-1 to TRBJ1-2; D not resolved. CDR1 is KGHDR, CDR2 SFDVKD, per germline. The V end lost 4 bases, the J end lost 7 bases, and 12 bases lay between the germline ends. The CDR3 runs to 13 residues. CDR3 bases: TGTGCCACCAGTGACCTGGACGGTGCTGGCTACACCTTC. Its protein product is CATSDLDGAGYTF.

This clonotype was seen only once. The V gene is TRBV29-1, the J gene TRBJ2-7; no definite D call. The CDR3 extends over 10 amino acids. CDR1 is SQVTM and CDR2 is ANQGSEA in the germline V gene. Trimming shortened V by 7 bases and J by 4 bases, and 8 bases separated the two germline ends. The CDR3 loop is CSGEWYEQYF. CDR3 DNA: TGCAGCGGGGAATGGTACGAGCAGTACTTC.

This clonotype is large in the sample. CDR3 in DNA: TGTGCCTGGAGTGTATCTGGGACTAGCGGATCAGATACGCAGTATTTT. It translates to CAWSVSGTSGSDTQYF. V usage is TRBV30 and J usage is TRBJ2-3, with 11 nucleotides matching TRBD2. Germline CDR1 and CDR2: GTSNPN and SVGIG (reference sequence). V shed 0 bases, J shed 4 bases, and the junction held 6 bases outside the gene matches. This CDR3 region has 16 residues.

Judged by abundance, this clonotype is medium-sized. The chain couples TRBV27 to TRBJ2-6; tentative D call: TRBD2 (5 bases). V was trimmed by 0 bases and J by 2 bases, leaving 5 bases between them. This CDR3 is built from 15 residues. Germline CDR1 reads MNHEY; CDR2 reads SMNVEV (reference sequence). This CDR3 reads CASSLSGAGANVLTF. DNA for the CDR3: TGTGCCAGCAGTTTATCGGGAGCTGGGGCCAACGTCCTGACTTTC.

The CDR3 DNA is TGTGCCAGCAGGTCCACTAGCGGGAGGGCACTTGAGCAGTTCTTC. Its protein is CASRSTSGRALEQFF. V and J are TRBV27 and TRBJ2-1; TRBD2 matches at 13 bases. V gave up 6 bases and J gave up 9 bases; unmatched junction bases: 8. Germline V CDR1 and CDR2: MNHEY, SMNVEV (reference sequence). The CDR3 runs 15 residues.